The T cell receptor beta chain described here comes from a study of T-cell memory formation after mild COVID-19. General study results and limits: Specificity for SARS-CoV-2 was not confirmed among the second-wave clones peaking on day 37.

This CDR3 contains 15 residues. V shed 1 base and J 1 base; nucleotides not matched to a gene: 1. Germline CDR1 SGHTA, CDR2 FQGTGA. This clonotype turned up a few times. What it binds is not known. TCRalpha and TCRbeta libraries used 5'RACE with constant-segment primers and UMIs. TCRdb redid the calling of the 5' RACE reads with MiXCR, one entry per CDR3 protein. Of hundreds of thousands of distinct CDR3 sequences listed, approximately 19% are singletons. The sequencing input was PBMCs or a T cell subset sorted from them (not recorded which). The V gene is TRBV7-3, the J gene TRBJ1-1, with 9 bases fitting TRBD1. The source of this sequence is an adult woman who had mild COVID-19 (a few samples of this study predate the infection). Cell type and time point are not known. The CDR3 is CASSLRGQGNTEAFF. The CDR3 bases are TGTGCCAGCAGCTTAAGGGGACAGGGGAACACTGAAGCTTTCTTT.